This T cell receptor (beta chain) was sequenced for a study of CD8 T cells in ankylosing spondylitis. Broader study findings: Disease-associated clones were CD8+ and fairly uncommon in peripheral blood. According to the report, clones linked to the disease were significantly enriched in matched synovial fluid samples taken from ankylosing spondylitis patients. A number of the motif variants had already been described in reactive arthritis synovial fluid and blood. For ankylosing spondylitis blood, a TCR beta motif of about eight highly homologous variants appeared characteristic.

Regarding this clonotype: Its antigen is currently unknown.

The authors made TCR beta libraries by quantitative 5'-RACE with molecular barcodes. A single record per CDR3 protein comes from TCRdb applying MiXCR to the 5' RACE reads. The sample gives about 450,000 distinct CDR3 sequences, about 24% of which show up once; roughly 0.8% is in the top ten. The CDR3 length is 12 residues. Per the germline V gene, CDR1 is LGHNA and CDR2 is YNFKEQ. Trimming shortened V by 4 bases and J by 12 bases, and 13 bases separated the two germline ends. The chain employs TRBV4-2 and TRBJ2-1, with D uncertain. The origin of this receptor is a male donor with ankylosing spondylitis. Sequenced material: blood, either unsorted or a sorted T cell fraction (not recorded which). DNA for the CDR3: TGTGCCAGCAGCCCCCCCGCGACATTGCAGTTCTTC. Its translation is CASSPPATLQFF.